The present entry profiles one TCR beta chain with its context. Its cognate antigen is unknown. Trimming stripped 6 bases from V and 8 bases from J, with 13 bases between. The CDR3 spans 13 residues. Germline V lookup: CDR1 MNHEY, CDR2 SVGAGI. The TCR beta libraries used 2 to 2.5 micrograms of genomic DNA that came from cryopreserved PBMCs. The sample originates from a study of cytotoxic CD8 clonotypes in ibrutinib-treated CLL. The overall study: Response sampling came at median roughly 12 months of treatment, ranging about 6 to 40 months. Regarding the study as a whole: A rise in clonality was seen at ibrutinib response, and a fall back toward baseline was seen at progression.

Investigators sought sequencing depths of between 1 in 200,000 and 1 in 1 million T cells. Produced via immunoSEQ multiplex PCR; TCRdb's table is partial and in-frame only. The table includes under 200,000 clones, approximately 84% detected once. This specimen consisted of PBMCs, obtained after 24 months of ibrutinib treatment. This chain joins TRBV6-5 and TRBJ1-4, with D perhaps matching TRBD1 (5 bases). This clonotype originated in a human donor with chronic lymphocytic leukemia. In nucleotides, the CDR3 is TGTGCCAGCAGGGGGTGGGGACGGGAAAAACTGTTTTTT. This translates into CASRGWGREKLFF.